This T cell receptor beta chain was recovered during a study of blood T cell repertoires in COVID-19. Whole-study context: Material from acute and convalescent COVID-19 was sourced from the United States, Italy and Spain. PBMCs, B-cell-depleted T cells, or T cells provided the cDNA or gDNA that made up the material.

The Seattle site enrolled patients during active infection and followed them longitudinally. In the authors' workflow: Reference gene primer amplification gave estimated nucleated cell counts. Profiled with immunoSEQ multiplex PCR; TCRdb holds only in-frame clones, not every one. That table gives V, J and clone size, and the DNA gave D and trimming. This table holds about 310,000 clones, approximately 87% found once. V was pared by 2 bases and J by 1 base, with 11 bases between. The CDR3 is 14 amino acids. From germline, CDR1 is GTSNPN and CDR2 SVGIG (reference sequence). This rearrangement joins TRBV30 to TRBJ1-1, with D uncertain. The sample was peripheral blood. This clonotype originated in a woman aged 30 to 39 with COVID-19, enrolled during active disease. The CDR3 spells CAWSISTSNTEAFF. The CDR3 nucleotides read TGTGCCTGGAGTATTTCTACCTCGAACACTGAAGCTTTCTTT.